The 6 T cell receptor beta chains reported below all come from one sample, sequenced in a study of neurological immune-mediated disorders. TCRdb reprocessed the 5' RACE reads with MiXCR, giving one entry per CDR3 protein. The table has 17,000 or so distinct CDR3 sequences, approximately 2.5% seen once. Sequenced: PBMCs. The receptors come from a woman between 18 and 29 years old with multiple sclerosis.

This clonotype showed up many times. This chain joins TRBV20-1 and TRBJ2-1; D not resolved. Germline CDR1 reads DFQATT; CDR2 reads SNEGSKA (reference sequence). The CDR3 sequence is 14 residues long. Trimming cost V 0 bases and J 6 bases, with 12 bases left between them. The CDR3 protein is CSARDLYHSNEQFF. DNA of the CDR3: TGCAGTGCTAGAGATCTCTACCACTCCAATGAGCAGTTCTTC.

This clonotype has a count of ten or more. The chain links TRBV20-1 to TRBJ1-5; 10 bases align to TRBD1. Germline V CDR1 and CDR2: DFQATT, SNEGSKA (reference sequence). The CDR3 is 16 amino acids. Germline trimming cut 3 bases from V and 5 bases from J; bases unmatched to any gene: 10. This chain's CDR3 is CSASKIGTGDDQPQHF. The CDR3 DNA follows: TGCAGTGCTAGTAAGATCGGGACAGGGGATGATCAGCCCCAGCATTTT.

Ten or more counts support this clonotype. DNA for the CDR3: TGTGCCAGCAGCCAAAACAGAATAAACGAGCAGTACTTC. Residues: CASSQNRINEQYF. V gene TRBV3-1 combines with J gene TRBJ2-7; D is undetermined. V was pared by 2 bases and J by 5 bases, with 10 bases between. Germline assignment: CDR1 LGHDT and CDR2 YNNKEL (reference sequence). The CDR3 extends over 13 amino acids.

This clonotype has at least ten counts. The chain uses TRBV29-1 and TRBJ1-1; 9 bases align to TRBD1. V trimming: 6 bases; J trimming: 6 bases; junction bases outside the gene matches: 2. CDR3 length: 11 residues. Germline loops: CDR1 SQVTM, CDR2 ANQGSEA. CDR3 coding DNA: TGCAGCGTCTACAGGGGGCCTGAAGCTTTCTTT. Protein sequence: CSVYRGPEAFF.

In this sample, this clonotype turned up many times. CDR3 loop: CASSELAGRLGTQYF. In DNA form, the CDR3 reads TGTGCCAGCAGCGAGCTAGCGGGACGGTTGGGGACCCAGTACTTC. The chain carries TRBV7-6 and TRBJ2-5, with 9 bases that match TRBD2. Germline lookup yields CDR1 SGHVS and CDR2 FNYEAQ. The CDR3 is 15 residues long. The ends lost 5 bases at V and 7 bases at J; junction bases unmatched: 11.

This clonotype has only a few counts. V and J are TRBV10-2 and TRBJ2-5; 15 nucleotides align to TRBD2. V was pared by 6 bases and J by 4 bases, with 3 bases of the junction left unmatched. Germline assignment: CDR1 WSHSY and CDR2 SAAADI. The CDR3 contains 15 residues. The CDR3 DNA reads as TGCGCCAGCAGGGGACTAGCGGGGGGATCAGAGACCCAGTACTTC. The encoded protein is CASRGLAGGSETQYF.